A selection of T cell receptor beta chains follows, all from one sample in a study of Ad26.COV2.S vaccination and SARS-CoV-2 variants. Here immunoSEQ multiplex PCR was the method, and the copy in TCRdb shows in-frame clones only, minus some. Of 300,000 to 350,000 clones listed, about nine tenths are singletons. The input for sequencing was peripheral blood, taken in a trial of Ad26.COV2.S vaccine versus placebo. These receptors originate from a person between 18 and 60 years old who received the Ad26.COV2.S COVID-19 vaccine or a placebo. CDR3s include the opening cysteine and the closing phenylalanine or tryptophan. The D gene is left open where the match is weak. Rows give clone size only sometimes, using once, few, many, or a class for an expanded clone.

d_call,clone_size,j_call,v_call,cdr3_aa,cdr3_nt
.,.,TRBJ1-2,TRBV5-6,CASSPDRESGYTF,TGTGCCAGCAGTCCAGACCGGGAGAGTGGCTACACCTTC
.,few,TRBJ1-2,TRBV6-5,CASSPMGDYGYTF,TGTGCCAGCAGTCCGATGGGGGACTATGGCTACACCTTC
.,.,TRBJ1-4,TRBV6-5,CASSYNLGEKLFF,TGTGCCAGCAGTTACAATTTAGGAGAAAAACTGTTTTTT
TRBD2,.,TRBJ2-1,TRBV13,CASSWTSGGAFYNEQFF,TGTGCCAGCAGCTGGACTAGCGGGGGGGCCTTCTACAATGAGCAGTTCTTC
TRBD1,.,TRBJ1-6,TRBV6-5,CASIKGQGNSPLHF,TGTGCCAGCATAAAGGGACAGGGAAATTCACCCCTCCACTTT
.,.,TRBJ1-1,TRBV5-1,CASSYGQGPLYTEAFF,TGCGCCAGCAGCTATGGGCAAGGGCCCCTGTACACTGAAGCTTTCTTT
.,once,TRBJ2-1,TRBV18,CASSPGDEQFF,TGTGCCAGCTCACCAGGGGATGAGCAGTTCTTC
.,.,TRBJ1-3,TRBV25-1,CASSERWGLTGNTIYF,TGTGCCAGCAGTGAACGGTGGGGGCTTACTGGAAACACCATATATTTT
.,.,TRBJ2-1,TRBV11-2,CASSLDPAYEQFF,TGTGCCAGCAGCTTAGATCCCGCCTATGAGCAGTTCTTC
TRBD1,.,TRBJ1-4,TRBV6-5,CASERDRDEKLFF,TGTGCCAGCGAACGGGACAGGGATGAAAAACTGTTTTTT
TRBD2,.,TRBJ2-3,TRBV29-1,CSVVKGTSGLDTQYF,TGCAGCGTTGTAAAGGGGACTAGCGGTTTGGATACGCAGTATTTT
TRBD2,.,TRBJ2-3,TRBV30,CAWRSLSGRAGDTQYF,TGTGCCTGGAGGAGCCTCTCCGGGAGGGCCGGAGATACGCAGTATTTT
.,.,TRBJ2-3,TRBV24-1,CATSDSLGLDTQYF,TGTGCCACCAGTGATTCCCTAGGGTTGGATACGCAGTATTTT
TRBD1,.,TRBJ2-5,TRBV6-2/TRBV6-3,CASSSDRGRRRSQETQYF,TGTGCCAGCAGCTCTGACAGGGGGCGCAGGCGTAGCCAAGAGACCCAGTACTTC
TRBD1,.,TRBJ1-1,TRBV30,CAWGTGDLNTEAFF,TGTGCCTGGGGGACAGGCGACTTGAACACTGAAGCTTTCTTT
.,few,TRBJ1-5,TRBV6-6,CASIGASNQPQHF,TGTGCCAGCATCGGGGCTAGCAATCAGCCCCAGCATTTT
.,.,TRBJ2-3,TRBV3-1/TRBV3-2,CASSQRHADTQYF,TGTGCCAGCAGCCAACGGCACGCAGATACGCAGTATTTT
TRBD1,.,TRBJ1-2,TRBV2,CASIPGQGSFGYTF,TGTGCCAGCATTCCGGGACAGGGTTCTTTCGGCTACACCTTC
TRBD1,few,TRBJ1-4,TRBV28,CASSLFGQDNEKLFF,TGTGCCAGCAGTTTATTTGGACAGGACAATGAAAAACTGTTTTTT
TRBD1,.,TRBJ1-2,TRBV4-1,CASRGQGFGYTF,TGCGCCAGCAGAGGACAGGGATTTGGCTACACCTTC
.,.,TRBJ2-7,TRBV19,CASSATTGSYEQYF,TGTGCCAGTAGTGCCACGACAGGTTCCTACGAGCAGTACTTC
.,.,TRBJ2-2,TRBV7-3,CASSPQVNTGELFF,TGTGCCAGCAGCCCGCAAGTGAACACCGGGGAGCTGTTTTTT
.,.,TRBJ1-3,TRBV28,CASSFTGFSGNTIYF,TGTGCCAGCAGTTTCACAGGGTTCTCTGGAAACACCATATATTTT
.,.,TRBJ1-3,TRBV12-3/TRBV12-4,CASKPTSGNTIYF,TGTGCCAGCAAGCCGACCTCTGGAAACACCATATATTTT
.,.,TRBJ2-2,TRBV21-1,CASSVYTRGVGELFF,TGTGCCAGCAGCGTATATACCAGGGGGGTAGGGGAGCTGTTTTTT
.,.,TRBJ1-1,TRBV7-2,CASSLRWTDRGTEAFF,TGTGCCAGCAGCCTTAGGTGGACGGACAGAGGCACTGAAGCTTTCTTT
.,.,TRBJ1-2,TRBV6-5,CASSYSRGGSSGYTF,TGTGCCAGCAGTTACTCGCGGGGGGGTTCCTCTGGCTACACCTTC
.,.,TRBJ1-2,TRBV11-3,CASSPGPGEGYTF,TGTGCCAGCAGCCCCGGACCCGGGGAGGGCTACACCTTC
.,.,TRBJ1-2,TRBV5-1,CASSLDGGSPSNYGYTF,TGCGCCAGCAGCTTGGATGGGGGCAGCCCGTCTAACTATGGCTACACCTTC
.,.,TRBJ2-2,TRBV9,CASSPTLSGELFF,TGTGCCAGCAGCCCAACTTTGAGCGGGGAGCTGTTTTTT
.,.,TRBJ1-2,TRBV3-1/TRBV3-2,CASSQDLGQGDGYTF,TGTGCCAGCAGCCAAGATCTAGGGCAGGGAGATGGCTACACCTTC
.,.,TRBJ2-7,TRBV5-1,CASSREGPYEQYF,TGCGCCAGCAGCCGAGAAGGACCCTACGAGCAGTACTTC
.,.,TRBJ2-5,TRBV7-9,CASSTSEIQETQYF,TGTGCCAGCAGCACCAGCGAAATCCAAGAGACCCAGTACTTC
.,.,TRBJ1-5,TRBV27,CASSFKGGFEPQHF,TGTGCCAGCAGTTTTAAGGGCGGTTTTGAGCCCCAGCATTTT
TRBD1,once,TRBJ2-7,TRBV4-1,CASSQGTGWEQYF,TGCGCCAGCAGCCAAGGGACAGGGTGGGAGCAGTACTTC
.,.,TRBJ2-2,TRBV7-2,CASRPRGWSGELFF,TGTGCCAGCAGGCCTCGCGGGTGGTCCGGGGAGCTGTTTTTT
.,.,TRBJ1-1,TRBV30,CAWGPGGPGTEAFF,TGTGCCTGGGGGCCCGGGGGGCCGGGGACTGAAGCTTTCTTT
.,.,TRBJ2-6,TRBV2,CASSDLRSGANVLTF,TGTGCCAGCAGTGATTTACGATCTGGGGCCAACGTCCTGACTTTC
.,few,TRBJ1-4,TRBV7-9,CASSLGGNEKLFF,TGTGCCAGCAGCTTAGGAGGTAATGAAAAACTGTTTTTT
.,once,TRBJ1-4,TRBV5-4,CASSLGGLTNEKLFF,TGTGCCAGCAGCTTGGGGGGGCTAACTAATGAAAAACTGTTTTTT
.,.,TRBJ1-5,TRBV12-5,CASGLVKSQAPSNQPQHF,TGTGCTAGTGGTTTGGTAAAGAGCCAGGCACCGAGCAATCAGCCCCAGCATTTT
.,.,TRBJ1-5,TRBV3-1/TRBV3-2,CARQAGRVGKSNQPQHF,TGTGCCAGGCAGGCGGGGAGGGTAGGTAAGAGCAATCAGCCCCAGCATTTT
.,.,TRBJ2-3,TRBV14,CASSQEEPSVSGTDTQYF,TGTGCCAGCAGCCAAGAGGAGCCTAGTGTGTCTGGCACAGATACGCAGTATTTT
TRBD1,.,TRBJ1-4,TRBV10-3,CAIGTGVNEKLFF,TGTGCCATCGGGACAGGGGTTAATGAAAAACTGTTTTTT
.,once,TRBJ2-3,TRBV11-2,CASSLAGYDTDTQYF,TGTGCCAGCAGCTTAGCAGGGTATGACACAGATACGCAGTATTTT
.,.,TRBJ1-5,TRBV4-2,CASSQVWGSGEPQHF,TGTGCCAGCAGCCAAGTATGGGGGTCTGGGGAACCCCAGCATTTT
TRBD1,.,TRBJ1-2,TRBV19,CASSSGATGLRHGYTF,TGTGCCAGCTCGTCAGGGGCGACAGGGTTGCGTCATGGCTACACCTTC
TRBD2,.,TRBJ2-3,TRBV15,CATRTRGSGGTDTQYF,TGTGCCACTCGAACGCGGGGTAGCGGGGGCACAGATACGCAGTATTTT
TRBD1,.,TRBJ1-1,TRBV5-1,CASRAGTGGSNTEAFF,TGCGCCAGCAGAGCCGGGACAGGGGGCTCGAACACTGAAGCTTTCTTT
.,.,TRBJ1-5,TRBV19,CASSMGGDQPQHF,TGTGCCAGTAGTATGGGAGGGGATCAGCCCCAGCATTTT
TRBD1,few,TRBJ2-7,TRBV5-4,CASSLPGQESGEQYF,TGTGCCAGCAGCTTACCGGGACAGGAATCGGGGGAGCAGTACTTC
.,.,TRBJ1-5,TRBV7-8,CASSLASGGNQPQHF,TGTGCCAGCAGCTTAGCGTCAGGGGGCAATCAGCCCCAGCATTTT
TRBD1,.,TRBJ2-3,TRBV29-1,CSALRSSGQRTDTQYF,TGCAGCGCCCTCCGATCCTCGGGACAGCGCACAGATACGCAGTATTTT
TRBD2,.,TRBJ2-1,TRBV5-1,CASSLLAGVSYNEQFF,TGCGCCAGCAGCTTGTTAGCGGGAGTATCCTACAATGAGCAGTTCTTC
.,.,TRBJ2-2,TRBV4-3,CASRPTRAGTGELFF,TGCGCCAGCAGACCGACGAGGGCTGGAACCGGGGAGCTGTTTTTT